Each of the 18 T cell receptor beta chains below was sequenced from the same sample in a study of neoadjuvant nivolumab and ipilimumab in lung cancer. The repertoire was sequenced with immunoSEQ multiplex PCR; TCRdb's copy has only in-frame clones and lacks some. The profile covers tens of thousands of clones, with roughly 90% appearing a single time and about 4% taken by the ten largest. Sequencing was performed on blood, taken before neoadjuvant nivolumab, alone or with ipilimumab. These TCRs come from an adult with non-small cell lung cancer. Some clones in this sample may be carry-over from other donors' samples.

The chain uses TRBV7-2 and TRBJ2-7; D ambiguous. Germline V gene lookup returns CDR1 SGHTA and CDR2 FQGNSA. V was shortened by 1 base and J by 3 bases, with 7 bases between the two germline ends. CDR3 length: 13 residues. CDR3 loop: CASSLGLNYEQYF. The CDR3 region has the DNA TGTGCCAGCAGCTTAGGCCTAAACTACGAGCAGTACTTC.

V is TRBV12-1 and J is TRBJ2-1; the table's D gene call, TRBD2, was not cross checked with the DNA. TRBV12-1 is classified as a pseudogene. The CDR3 is 15 residues long. The CDR3 is CASSWGKSSGYEQFF. The CDR3, as DNA: TGTGCCAGCAGCTGGGGGAAATCTAGCGGCTATGAGCAGTTCTTC.

The chain recombines TRBV6-5 with TRBJ2-2; 9 nucleotides align to TRBD1. The CDR3 totals 15 residues. V shed 2 bases, J shed 3 bases, and the junction held 1 base outside the gene matches. CDR1 and CDR2 from the germline V gene are MNHEY and SVGAGI. CDR3 protein: CASSYGDRDTGELFF. CDR3 in DNA: TGTGCCAGCAGTTACGGGGACAGGGACACCGGGGAGCTGTTTTTT.

The rearrangement uses TRBV14 and TRBJ2-2; no reliable D call. V lost 4 bases, J lost 6 bases, and 18 bases lay in between. CDR1 and CDR2 from the germline V gene are SGHDN and FVKESK. The CDR3 spans 16 residues. CDR3 coding DNA: TGTGCCAGCAGCCCAAGGCTATCAAAGGTCGCCGGGGAGCTGTTTTTT. It specifies CASSPRLSKVAGELFF.

The chain joins TRBV7-2 to TRBJ2-7; 7 nucleotides agree with TRBD2. Germline V gene data show CDR1 as SGHTA and CDR2 as FQGNSA. This CDR3 contains 15 residues. With V trimmed by 0 bases and J by 2 bases, 4 bases remained unmatched. The CDR3 DNA sequence: TGTGCCAGCAGCTTAGCTAGCGGGTCCACCTACGAGCAGTACTTC. Protein sequence: CASSLASGSTYEQYF.

CDR3 bases: TGTGCCAGCAGCGTAGAGTCGTCCGGGTACAATGAGCAGTTCTTC. Its translation: CASSVESSGYNEQFF. This chain uses TRBV9 with TRBJ2-1; no reliable D call. Trimming left V 0 bases short and J 4 bases short, with 11 bases between. Germline V gene data show CDR1 as SGDLS and CDR2 as YYNGEE. The CDR3 length is 15 residues.

This clone was recorded only once. CDR3 nucleotide sequence: TGTGCCAGCAGCTTGGGTAGGGGGCGGACCGGGGAGCTGTTTTTT. It specifies CASSLGRGRTGELFF. V usage is TRBV5-4 and J usage is TRBJ2-2; TRBD1 matches 7 bases. The CDR3 is 15 amino acids. Unmatched junction bases numbered 4, after V lost 0 bases and J lost 5 bases. From germline, CDR1 is SGHNT and CDR2 YYREEE (reference sequence).

The sample holds a few counts of this clone. In nucleotides, the CDR3 is TGCGCCAGCAGCTTGGTCAGCACATCCTACGAGCAGTACTTC. It yields the protein CASSLVSTSYEQYF. The chain carries TRBV5-1 and TRBJ2-7, with unresolved D. The CDR3 loop spans 14 amino acids. The germline V gene encodes CDR1 SGHRS and CDR2 YFSETQ. Trimming removed 0 bases from V and 1 base from J, with 8 bases in between. Drawing the rest from reference TRBV5-1 and TRBJ2-7, the complete variable domain is KAGVTQTPRYLIKTRGQQVTLSCSPISGHRSVSWYQQTPGQGLQFLFEYFSETQRNKGNFPGRFSGRQFSNSRSEMNVSTLELGDSALYLCASSLVSTSYEQYFGPGTRLTVT.

The rearrangement uses TRBV6-5 and TRBJ2-3, with a possible D match to TRBD2 (6 bases). Germline CDR1 and CDR2: MNHEY and SVGAGI. The germline V and J ends were trimmed by 1 base and 5 bases, with 13 bases remaining between them. The CDR3 is 15 amino acids. The CDR3 DNA follows: TGTGCCAGCAGTTACTTCCGGGAGCTTGGAGATACGCAGTATTTT. It codes for CASSYFRELGDTQYF.

The rearrangement joins TRBV30 to TRBJ1-5, with 9 bases fitting TRBD1. Unmatched junction bases numbered 5, after V lost 7 bases and J lost 7 bases. The CDR3 is made up of 12 amino acids. In germline, CDR1 is GTSNPN, CDR2 SVGIG (reference sequence). CDR3 residues: CAYDRGGQPQHF. The CDR3 nucleotides are TGTGCCTATGACAGGGGGGGACAGCCCCAGCATTTT.

The chain employs TRBV5-1 and TRBJ2-7; D possibly corresponds to TRBD2 (5 bases). Germline CDR1 and CDR2: SGHRS and YFSETQ. Between the trimmed V and J ends, which lost 5 bases and 2 bases, there was a span of 11 bases. The CDR3 has 13 residues. This CDR3 reads CASSISGTYEQYF. CDR3 in DNA: TGCGCCAGCAGTATTTCGGGAACCTACGAGCAGTACTTC.

There are a few counts of this clone. The chain employs TRBV2 and TRBJ1-2; TRBD1 might be the D (6 bases). The V end was cut by 3 bases, the J end by 6 bases, with 11 bases between. Germline assignment: CDR1 SNHLY and CDR2 FYNNEI. The CDR3 is 13 residues long. DNA of the CDR3: TGTGCCAGCAGTGATTACAGGGCCCATGGCTACACCTTC. Residues: CASSDYRAHGYTF.

The V call is TRBV30, the J call TRBJ2-5; maybe TRBD2 (7 bases). V dropped 1 base and J dropped 5 bases, with 8 bases sitting between them. The CDR3 is 12 residues long. CDR1 and CDR2 (germline): GTSNPN, SVGIG (reference sequence). The CDR3 DNA sequence: TGTGCCTGGAGTGAGGGGGGGGAGACCCAGTACTTC. Its protein is CAWSEGGETQYF.

V usage is TRBV13 and J usage is TRBJ2-5, with 15 bases lining up with TRBD2. Per germline, CDR1 PRHDT and CDR2 FYEKMQ (reference sequence). Losses at the gene ends were 5 bases for V and 4 bases for J; bases not matched to a gene: 14. This CDR3 has 19 residues. The DNA for the CDR3 is TGTGCCAGCAGCCCTACGAAAAGGACTAGCGGGAGGGCCGGAGAGACCCAGTACTTC. Protein product: CASSPTKRTSGRAGETQYF.

CDR3 in DNA: TGTGCCAGCAGCTCATACCGGGGTGAGCAGTTCTTC. Translation gives CASSSYRGEQFF. The V call is TRBV7-9, the J call TRBJ2-1, with D possibly TRBD2 on 5 matching bases. There are 12 residues in the CDR3. V was shortened by 4 bases and J by 9 bases, with 10 bases between the two germline ends. CDR1 and CDR2 (germline): SEHNR, FQNEAQ (reference sequence).

V gene TRBV2 combines with J gene TRBJ1-4; D is perhaps TRBD1 (6 bases). This CDR3 has 12 amino acids. V was shortened by 6 bases and J by 6 bases, with 8 bases between the two germline ends. The germline V gene has CDR1 SNHLY and CDR2 FYNNEI. The CDR3 DNA reads TGTGCCAGCAGATACAGGGATGAAAAACTGTTTTTT. This encodes CASRYRDEKLFF.

J is TRBJ2-7 and V is TRBV5-6; 11 nucleotides line up with TRBD1. Germline-derived CDR1 and CDR2 are SGHDT and YYEEEE. The CDR3 has 14 residues. J lost 9 bases, V lost 4 bases, and 9 bases had no gene match. DNA for the CDR3: TGTGCCAGCAGCCCCTGGGGACAGGGGGAGAGGCAGTACTTC. This codes for CASSPWGQGERQYF.

The CDR3 coding sequence is TGTGCCAGCAGCCCTAACGGCTACGAGCAGTACTTC. This codes for CASSPNGYEQYF. The chain is built from TRBV7-9 and TRBJ2-7; D is ambiguous. Germline assignment: CDR1 SEHNR and CDR2 FQNEAQ (reference sequence). V dropped 5 bases and J dropped 3 bases, with 8 bases sitting between them. The length of the CDR3 is 12 residues.